This TCR beta chain comes out of a study of response to subunit inactivated influenza vaccine. Broader study findings: The study's authors posited that every seasonal influenza vaccination enlists few new T cells.

This clonotype was seen repeatedly, ten times or more. The target antigen is unknown. At one of its ends the junction is not consistent with the germline gene, which may arise from a read error. TCRdb called the RT-PCR reads again in MiXCR, with one record for every CDR3 protein. This sample yields about 480,000 distinct CDR3 sequences, of which roughly 9.8% are seen a single time; 12% belongs to the top ten. Germline CDR1 is SSHAT and CDR2 is FNYEAQ (reference sequence). The CDR3 has 13 amino acids. Source: PBMCs from blood, taken about 6 weeks after vaccination. V is TRBV7-7 and J is TRBJ2-5; TRBD2 might be the D (6 bases). This receptor was identified in a man aged 50-60 years who received an inactivated influenza vaccine. The CDR3 here is CASSLGTEGTQYF. The CDR3 DNA reads as TGTGCTAGCAGCTTAGGGACTGAAGGAACCCAGTACTTC. The variable domain in full, with the rest retrieved from reference TRBV7-7 and TRBJ2-5, is GAGVSQSPRYKVTKRGQDVTLRCDPISSHATLYWYQQALGQGPEFLTYFNYEAQPDKSGLPSDRFSAERPEGSISTLTIQRTEQRDSAMYRCASSLGTEGTQYFGPGTRLLVL.